Below are 17 T cell receptor beta chains sequenced from a single sample in a study of shared clonotypes between healthy human individuals. Clones were sequenced by immunoSEQ multiplex PCR, and TCRdb holds only the in-frame ones, with some missing. The sample yields some 2,500,000 clones, over 85% seen once. Input material: naive CD4+ T cells from PBMCs. Subset described: CD45RA+ positively selected. All receptors come from a man between 18 and 35 years old in good health. Some clones in this sample may be carry-over from other donors' samples.

V is TRBV18 and J is TRBJ1-1; D not resolved. Germline loops: CDR1 KGHSH, CDR2 LQKENI. The V gene lost 7 bases and the J gene lost 0 bases, with 12 bases spanning the gap. This CDR3 has 14 amino acids. CDR3 sequence: CASFGPGMNTEAFF. CDR3 nucleotide sequence: TGTGCCAGCTTTGGACCTGGTATGAACACTGAAGCTTTCTTT.

This sequence joins TRBV18 and TRBJ2-7; D remains ambiguous. V shed 4 bases and J shed 2 bases, with 15 bases lying between them. The CDR3 is made up of 15 amino acids. CDR1 and CDR2 from the germline V gene are KGHSH and LQKENI. CDR3 nucleotide sequence: TGTGCCAGCTCACTTCAGAGGCAGCCACCCTACGAGCAGTACTTC. It is translated as CASSLQRQPPYEQYF.

This clone occurred once. The rearrangement uses TRBV5-1 and TRBJ1-1; 7 bases fit TRBD1. This CDR3 has 13 amino acids. The ends lost 0 bases at V and 10 bases at J; junction bases unmatched: 6. Looked up from germline, CDR1 is SGHRS and CDR2 is YFSETQ. The CDR3 protein is CASSLVGGGLAFF. CDR3 DNA sequence: TGCGCCAGCAGCTTGGTAGGAGGGGGCCTAGCTTTCTTT.

On this clone: Within the sample, other DNA sequences also encode this same CDR3. This chain connects TRBV5-1 to TRBJ1-2, with D uncertain. Germline lookup yields CDR1 SGHRS and CDR2 YFSETQ. Deletions cut 0 bases from V and 5 bases from J, with 11 bases between. The CDR3 spans 14 residues. CDR3 nucleotides: TGCGCCAGCAGCTTGGAGGTATCGGGGTATGGCTACACCTTC. Protein: CASSLEVSGYGYTF.

The chain carries TRBV9 and TRBJ2-5; TRBD1 is a possible D gene (5 bases). V was trimmed by 3 bases and J by 0 bases, leaving 6 bases between them. This CDR3 contains 13 residues. Looked up from germline, CDR1 is SGDLS and CDR2 is YYNGEE. CDR3 loop: CASSAGYQETQYF. CDR3 DNA: TGTGCCAGCAGCGCAGGGTACCAAGAGACCCAGTACTTC. The entire variable domain, with the rest obtained from reference TRBV9 and TRBJ2-5, is as follows: DSGVTQTPKHLITATGQRVTLRCSPRSGDLSVYWYQQSLDQGLQFLIQYYNGEERAKGNILERFSAQQFPDLHSELNLSSLELGDSALYFCASSAGYQETQYFGPGTRLLVL.

In this sample, this clone turned up once. The gene calls are TRBV6-5 and TRBJ2-2, with 7 bases fitting TRBD1. Unmatched junction bases numbered 1, after V lost 0 bases and J lost 6 bases. CDR1 and CDR2 from the germline V gene are MNHEY and SVGAGI. The CDR3 has 14 amino acids. The chain's CDR3 is CASSYSTGSGELFF. DNA of the CDR3: TGTGCCAGCAGTTACTCGACAGGGTCCGGGGAGCTGTTTTTT.

Regarding this clone: Other DNA variants within this sample encode the same CDR3. V usage is TRBV19 and J usage is TRBJ1-2; D may be TRBD1 (5 bases). CDR1 is LNHDA and CDR2 is SQIVND in the germline V gene (reference sequence). V dropped 6 bases and J dropped 6 bases, with 5 bases sitting between them. The CDR3 has 10 amino acids. The CDR3 loop is CASSRDGYTF. The CDR3 nucleotides are TGTGCCAGTAGCAGGGATGGCTACACCTTC.

J is TRBJ2-3 and V is TRBV2, with D possibly TRBD1 on 6 matching bases. The CDR3 runs 14 residues. Trimming pared 8 bases from V and 2 bases from J, leaving 14 bases between. Germline CDR1 and CDR2: SNHLY and FYNNEI. The CDR3 DNA reads TGTGCCAGCGGAGAAGGGGGTATCACAGATACGCAGTATTTT. It yields the protein CASGEGGITDTQYF.

The chain links TRBV18 to TRBJ2-1; either TRBD1 or TRBD2 may supply D (5 bases each). CDR1 is KGHSH and CDR2 is LQKENI in the germline V gene. This CDR3 is 14 amino acids long. V was pared by 8 bases and J by 5 bases, with 16 bases between. The CDR3 DNA reads as TGTGCCAGCCGATCACCGGGACGGAACAATGAGCAGTTCTTC. This sequence encodes CASRSPGRNNEQFF.

The chain recombines TRBV28 with TRBJ2-1, with a tentative D call TRBD1 (5 bases). Trimming shortened V by 6 bases and J by 8 bases, and 14 bases separated the two germline ends. There are 13 residues in the CDR3. CDR1 and CDR2 (germline): MDHEN, SYDVKM. The CDR3 reads CASRWTLWDEQFF. DNA of the CDR3: TGTGCCAGCAGGTGGACACTTTGGGATGAGCAGTTCTTC.

This chain connects TRBV7-7 to TRBJ2-5, with D perhaps TRBD2 (7 bases). The CDR3 totals 17 residues. Trimming took off 5 bases at V and 0 bases at J, with 19 bases between the two ends. Per the germline V gene, CDR1 is SSHAT and CDR2 is FNYEAQ (reference sequence). Here the CDR3 reads CASSLGGAGMYQETQYF. CDR3 nucleotides: TGTGCCAGCAGCCTAGGGGGAGCGGGAATGTACCAAGAGACCCAGTACTTC. Full variable domain (remainder filled in from reference TRBV7-7 and TRBJ2-5): GAGVSQSPRYKVTKRGQDVTLRCDPISSHATLYWYQQALGQGPEFLTYFNYEAQPDKSGLPSDRFSAERPEGSISTLTIQRTEQRDSAMYRCASSLGGAGMYQETQYFGPGTRLLVL.

The chain couples TRBV11-2 to TRBJ1-1, with D unclear. CDR3 length: 16 residues. V was trimmed by 7 bases and J by 1 base, leaving 19 bases between them. CDR1 SGHAT and CDR2 FQNNGV come from the germline V gene. The CDR3 loop reads CASTPLEGRGNTEAFF. The CDR3 bases are TGTGCCAGCACCCCCTTGGAGGGAAGAGGGAACACTGAAGCTTTCTTT.

V is TRBV6-5 and J is TRBJ1-2; D might be TRBD1 (6 bases). The germline V gene encodes CDR1 MNHEY and CDR2 SVGAGI. V lost 6 bases and J lost 7, with 15 bases in between. The CDR3 loop spans 13 amino acids. CDR3 region: CASSETGSSGYTF. CDR3 nucleotide sequence: TGTGCCAGCAGCGAAACAGGGTCCTCTGGCTACACCTTC.

As to this clone: Within the sample, other DNA sequences also encode this same CDR3. J is TRBJ2-5 and V is TRBV18; D is ambiguous. The CDR3 runs to 14 residues. V lost 3 bases and J lost 1, with 9 bases in between. Germline V gives CDR1 KGHSH, CDR2 LQKENI. The CDR3 loop reads CASSPPGLQETQYF. The CDR3 DNA sequence: TGTGCCAGCTCACCTCCAGGCCTCCAAGAGACCCAGTACTTC.

The chain employs TRBV27 and TRBJ2-3, with D perhaps TRBD2 (6 bases). V shed 6 bases and J shed 8 bases, with 12 bases lying between them. Germline CDR1 reads MNHEY; CDR2 reads SMNVEV (reference sequence). The CDR3 is made up of 12 amino acids. The CDR3 sequence: CASSSLATTQYF. The CDR3 nucleotides are TGTGCCAGCAGCTCACTAGCAACTACGCAGTATTTT.

V is TRBV30 and J is TRBJ2-2; 12 nucleotides align to TRBD1. Germline V CDR1 and CDR2: GTSNPN, SVGIG (reference sequence). Trimming cost V 2 bases and J 5 bases; bases outside gene matches: 3. The CDR3 length is 15 residues. Here the CDR3 DNA reads TGTGCCTGGAGTAAGGGACAGGGGGCGACCGGGGAGCTGTTTTTT. Its translation: CAWSKGQGATGELFF.

The chain joins TRBV18 to TRBJ1-5; D may be TRBD1 (5 bases). The CDR3 contains 17 residues. CDR1 is KGHSH, CDR2 LQKENI, per germline. Trimming took 3 bases from V and 4 from J, leaving 19 bases between them. The CDR3 DNA is TGTGCCAGCTCACCGGGGCTTGGGGCTGGGGGGAATCAGCCCCAGCATTTT. Its translation is CASSPGLGAGGNQPQHF.